Sequencing of this TCR beta chain was carried out in a study of cytomegalovirus exposure and HLA in healthy donors. Notes on the study in general: Researchers reported in a later analysis that common viral pathogens appeared linked to several top clusters.

The PCR ran on 60 Vbeta and 13 Jbeta primers. The protocol was immunoSEQ multiplex PCR, while the TCRdb copy is restricted to in-frame clones and leaves out a portion. The data contain some 110,000 clones, more than 65% of them seen just once; the ten biggest clones take up approximately 0.9%. The CDR3 loop spans 15 amino acids. CDR1 MDHEN and CDR2 SYDVKM come from the germline V gene. V was trimmed by 2 bases and J by 10 bases, leaving 20 bases between them. Regarding this clone: Its target is not known.

Sequencing was performed on PBMCs. The chain carries TRBV28 and TRBJ1-1, with D perhaps matching TRBD1 (5 bases). This clonotype was obtained from a woman in her twenties or thirties in good health and CMV-seronegative. This CDR3 reads CASSLIAVGERGAFF. Here the CDR3 DNA reads TGTGCCAGCAGTTTAATTGCCGTGGGGGAGCGGGGAGCTTTCTTT. Supplemented by reference TRBV28 and TRBJ1-1, the full variable domain reads DVKVTQSSRYLVKRTGEKVFLECVQDMDHENMFWYRQDPGLGLRLIYFSYDVKMKEKGDIPEGYSVSREKKERFSLILESASTNQTSMYLCASSLIAVGERGAFFGQGTRLTVV.